The 12 T cell receptor beta chains reported below all come from one sample, sequenced in a study of CD8 T cells in Susac syndrome. Random hexamers were used to reverse transcribe the RNA input (roughly 0.5 to 1 ug). TCRdb re-called the immunoSEQ multiplex PCR reads with MiXCR, one entry per CDR3 protein. The table records roughly 300,000 distinct CDR3 sequences, 85% of them present only once. Sequencing was carried out using CD8+ T cells from PBMCs. The source is a human donor with multiple sclerosis.

The rearrangement links TRBV10-3 to TRBJ2-2, with D uncertain. V gave up 6 bases and J gave up 3 bases, with 11 bases separating them. This CDR3 is 14 amino acids long. CDR1 is ENHRY, CDR2 SYGVKD, per germline. The CDR3 DNA reads TGTGCCATCAGCCTGGACGGTGACACCGGGGAGCTGTTTTTT. Translated, it gives CAISLDGDTGELFF.

This clonotype came up once. The genes are TRBV19 and TRBJ2-7; D possibly corresponds to TRBD1 (5 bases). The germline CDR1 and CDR2 sequences are LNHDA and SQIVND (reference sequence). The CDR3 consists of 13 residues. Between the trimmed V and J ends, which lost 8 bases and 4 bases, there was a span of 15 bases. CDR3 nucleotide sequence: TGTGCCAGTTCGGCCCGGGCAGGGTACGAGCAGTACTTC. This encodes CASSARAGYEQYF.

The rearrangement joins TRBV5-1 to TRBJ1-1; D not resolved. The CDR3 loop spans 16 amino acids. Germline V CDR1 and CDR2: SGHRS, YFSETQ. The ends were cut back, 0 bases at V and 3 bases at J, with 15 bases in the middle. The CDR3 loop reads CASSLDRTRAYTEAFF. The DNA for the CDR3 is TGCGCCAGCAGCTTGGATCGTACCCGGGCCTACACTGAAGCTTTCTTT.

The V gene is TRBV30, the J gene TRBJ2-7; 8 bases fit TRBD1. From germline, CDR1 is GTSNPN and CDR2 SVGIG (reference sequence). The V and J ends lost 3 bases and 7 bases, in that order; junction bases with no gene match: 5. The CDR3 is made up of 12 amino acids. The chain's CDR3 is CAWSGQGWEQYF. The CDR3 coding sequence is TGTGCCTGGAGCGGACAGGGATGGGAGCAGTACTTC. The whole variable domain, filled in from reference TRBV30 and TRBJ2-7, reads SQTIHQWPATLVQPVGSPLSLECTVEGTSNPNLYWYRQAAGRGLQLLFYSVGIGQISSEVPQNLSASRPQDRQFILSSKKLLLSDSGFYLCAWSGQGWEQYFGPGTRLTVT.

The rearrangement links TRBV7-8 to TRBJ2-5, with D possibly matching TRBD2 (6 bases). V dropped 5 bases and J dropped 1 base, with 11 bases sitting between them. Germline V lookup: CDR1 SGHVS, CDR2 FQNEAQ. The CDR3 is made up of 14 amino acids. CDR3 in amino acids: CASSGEAFQETQYF. CDR3 bases: TGTGCCAGCAGCGGGGAGGCGTTCCAAGAGACCCAGTACTTC.

V usage is TRBV13 and J usage is TRBJ2-1; 9 nucleotides match TRBD1. The germline V gene encodes CDR1 PRHDT and CDR2 FYEKMQ (reference sequence). The CDR3 has 16 amino acids. Losses at the gene ends were 3 bases for V and 0 bases for J; bases not matched to a gene: 3. The CDR3 DNA is TGTGCCAGCAGCTTTCGACAGGGGGACTCCTACAATGAGCAGTTCTTC. Residues: CASSFRQGDSYNEQFF.

V is TRBV27 and J is TRBJ2-1, with D perhaps matching TRBD1 or TRBD2 (6 bases each). This CDR3 has 13 amino acids. V was trimmed by 1 base and J by 10 bases, leaving 11 bases between them. Germline assignment: CDR1 MNHEY and CDR2 SMNVEV (reference sequence). CDR3 region: CASSLLGGREQFF. DNA of the CDR3: TGTGCCAGCAGTTTATTAGGGGGGCGAGAGCAGTTCTTC.

This rearrangement joins TRBV7-9 to TRBJ1-2; D is possibly TRBD1 (6 bases). This CDR3 is built from 12 residues. V was trimmed by 6 bases and J by 4 bases, leaving 9 bases between them. Germline CDR1 and CDR2: SEHNR and FQNEAQ (reference sequence). This CDR3 reads CASRPGAYGYTF. Here the CDR3 DNA reads TGTGCCAGCAGACCGGGGGCCTATGGCTACACCTTC.

The rearrangement links TRBV19 to TRBJ2-1; TRBD2 aligns across 10 bases. With 5 bases clipped from V and 9 bases from J, the junction kept 4 bases outside the gene matches. Germline V gene sequence: CDR1 LNHDA, CDR2 SQIVND (reference sequence). CDR3 size: 13 residues. The DNA for the CDR3 is TGTGCCAGTAGTTGGACTAGCGGTTCTGAGCAGTTCTTC. It yields the protein CASSWTSGSEQFF.

V usage is TRBV27 and J usage is TRBJ2-7; TRBD2 might be the D (6 bases). Germline CDR1 is MNHEY and CDR2 is SMNVEV (reference sequence). The germline V and J ends were trimmed by 3 bases and 5 bases, with 20 bases remaining between them. The CDR3 has 16 residues. CDR3 region: CASSFRAGAGTDEQYF. The CDR3 nucleotides are TGTGCCAGCAGTTTCAGAGCGGGTGCGGGTACGGACGAGCAGTACTTC.

This chain uses TRBV4-1 with TRBJ1-1; TRBD1 matches at 9 bases. This CDR3 has 13 residues. The ends lost 4 bases at V and 6 bases at J; junction bases unmatched: 3. CDR1 MGHRA and CDR2 YSYEKL come from the germline V gene. DNA for the CDR3: TGCGCCAGCAGCCCGGACAGGGGCGCTGAAGCTTTCTTT. This sequence encodes CASSPDRGAEAFF.

The chain carries TRBV6-1 and TRBJ1-1, with TRBD1 as a possible D gene (6 bases). This CDR3 spans 14 amino acids. Germline lookup yields CDR1 MNHNS and CDR2 SASEGT. The V and J ends lost 8 bases and 4 bases respectively, with 17 bases between them. CDR3 in amino acids: CASAYRVAGTEAFF. The CDR3 DNA is TGTGCCAGCGCGTACAGGGTAGCAGGCACTGAAGCTTTCTTT.